The 29 T cell receptor beta chains below come from one sample, sequenced in a study of cytomegalovirus exposure and HLA in healthy donors. PCR employed 60 Vbeta and 13 Jbeta primers. Repertoires were generated with immunoSEQ multiplex PCR, while TCRdb's copy carries only in-frame clones and drops some. Here the sample spans around 120,000 clones, 60% to 85% being singletons. The sequenced sample consisted of PBMCs. These receptors all stem from a woman between 40 and 50 years old in good health and CMV-seropositive.

The chain carries TRBV7-9 and TRBJ1-4; 7 bases map to TRBD1. Germline values: CDR1 SEHNR, CDR2 FQNEAQ (reference sequence). The V segment lost 2 bases and the J segment 7 bases; nucleotides outside the gene matches: 7. This CDR3 is 15 amino acids long. CDR3: CASSLRRGQVEKLFF. The CDR3, as DNA: TGTGCCAGCAGCTTACGGAGGGGGCAGGTTGAAAAACTGTTTTTT.

The chain uses TRBV5-4 and TRBJ1-6; TRBD1 matches at 7 bases. The CDR3 sequence is 15 residues long. With 2 bases clipped from V and 11 bases from J, the junction kept 10 bases outside the gene matches. Germline loops: CDR1 SGHNT, CDR2 YYREEE (reference sequence). The CDR3 loop is CASSLQTGMTAPLHF. The DNA of the CDR3 is TGTGCCAGCAGCTTACAGACAGGGATGACGGCACCCCTCCACTTT.

The V gene is TRBV2, the J gene TRBJ2-7, with 9 positions matching TRBD1. The CDR3 has 14 amino acids. Germline-derived CDR1 and CDR2 are SNHLY and FYNNEI. V was clipped by 1 base and J by 5 bases; unmatched bases: 3. The CDR3 DNA reads as TGTGCCAGCAGTGAAGACAGGGGGCAAAACGAGCAGTACTTC. This codes for CASSEDRGQNEQYF.

The chain is built from TRBV4-2 and TRBJ1-2, with 7 bases fitting TRBD1. The V gene's germline CDR1 is LGHNA and CDR2 YNFKEQ. V was pared by 0 bases and J by 1 base, with 2 bases of the junction left unmatched. The CDR3 is 15 amino acids. CDR3 protein: CASSQDGTVNYGYTF. Written as DNA, the CDR3 is TGTGCCAGCAGCCAAGATGGGACAGTTAACTATGGCTACACCTTC.

This chain links TRBV7-8 with TRBJ1-5; 9 nucleotides line up with TRBD1. The CDR3 sequence is 15 residues long. CDR1 and CDR2 (germline): SGHVS, FQNEAQ. V was pared by 1 base and J by 6 bases, with 4 bases of the junction left unmatched. The CDR3 DNA reads as TGTGCCAGCAGCTTAGACAGGGGGCCGAGTCAGCCCCAGCATTTT. Protein: CASSLDRGPSQPQHF.

This rearrangement joins TRBV6-5 to TRBJ2-7; 8 nucleotides line up with TRBD1. This CDR3 has 15 amino acids. Looked up from germline, CDR1 is MNHEY and CDR2 is SVGAGI. V trimming: 4 bases; J trimming: 6 bases; junction bases outside the gene matches: 11. This CDR3 is CASSSRTGTEGEQYF. The DNA for the CDR3 is TGTGCCAGCAGTTCCCGGACAGGGACCGAGGGCGAGCAGTACTTC.

The rearrangement uses TRBV27 and TRBJ1-2; 11 bases line up with TRBD1. V dropped 5 bases and J dropped 7; count of bases not matched to a gene: 9. This CDR3 region has 15 residues. Looked up from germline, CDR1 is MNHEY and CDR2 is SMNVEV (reference sequence). DNA for the CDR3: TGTGCCAGCAGTCCCACCGGGACAGGGGGGGGTGGCTACACCTTC. This gives the protein CASSPTGTGGGGYTF.

The V gene is TRBV27, the J gene TRBJ2-7; 14 bases align to TRBD2. In germline, CDR1 is MNHEY, CDR2 SMNVEV (reference sequence). The CDR3 sequence is 16 residues long. The V and J ends lost 8 bases and 6 bases, in that order; junction bases with no gene match: 12. CDR3 residues: CASAKGLAGARAEQYF. The CDR3 DNA is TGTGCCAGCGCGAAGGGACTAGCGGGAGCCAGGGCCGAGCAGTACTTC.

V is TRBV2 and J is TRBJ2-1; 12 nucleotides match TRBD1. CDR1 is SNHLY, CDR2 FYNNEI, per germline. The CDR3 spans 15 residues. Unmatched junction bases numbered 6, after V lost 5 bases and J lost 7 bases. This CDR3 reads CASSSGTGGPNEQFF. Here the CDR3 DNA reads TGTGCCAGCAGTTCCGGGACAGGGGGCCCAAATGAGCAGTTCTTC.

This sequence joins TRBV7-2 and TRBJ2-1; the match to TRBD2 covers 14 bases. The V and J ends lost 3 bases and 7 bases, in that order; junction bases with no gene match: 8. The CDR3 has 17 residues. Germline V gene sequence: CDR1 SGHTA, CDR2 FQGNSA. For the CDR3, the DNA is TGTGCCAGCAGCTTGTGGAGGGGGACTAGCGGGAGAAATGAGCAGTTCTTC. Protein product: CASSLWRGTSGRNEQFF. Variable domain in full (rest from reference TRBV7-2 and TRBJ2-1): GAGVSQSPSNKVTEKGKDVELRCDPISGHTALYWYRQSLGQGLEFLIYFQGNSAPDKSGLPSDRFSAERTGGSVSTLTIQRTQQEDSAVYLCASSLWRGTSGRNEQFFGPGTRLTVL.

The chain joins TRBV18 to TRBJ2-1; 10 bases fit TRBD2. This CDR3 region has 15 residues. V lost 2 bases, J lost 9 bases, and 7 bases stayed unmatched. Germline V lookup: CDR1 KGHSH, CDR2 LQKENI. The CDR3 spells CASSPALAGEGEQFF. The CDR3 DNA sequence: TGTGCCAGCTCACCAGCGCTAGCGGGAGAGGGTGAGCAGTTCTTC.

This clone was counted once. The V call is TRBV19, the J call TRBJ2-4, with D perhaps matching TRBD1 (6 bases). The ends were cut back, 4 bases at V and 0 bases at J, with 16 bases in the middle. The CDR3 consists of 17 residues. Per germline, CDR1 LNHDA and CDR2 SQIVND (reference sequence). CDR3: CASSKADSLVAKNIQYF. The CDR3 DNA is TGTGCCAGTAGTAAGGCGGACAGTCTCGTAGCCAAAAACATTCAGTACTTC.

Only a few counts were recorded for this clone. This chain connects TRBV5-1 to TRBJ1-2, with D maybe TRBD1 (5 bases). Germline lookup yields CDR1 SGHRS and CDR2 YFSETQ. V was shortened by 5 bases and J by 4 bases, with 18 bases between the two germline ends. CDR3 length equals 15 residues. The CDR3 spells CASRQQEAFGYGYTF. CDR3 nucleotides: TGCGCCAGCAGACAACAGGAAGCGTTTGGCTATGGCTACACCTTC.

This clone was seen just once. The V call is TRBV4-3, the J call TRBJ2-3; 7 bases align to TRBD2. The ends lost 0 bases at V and 3 bases at J; junction bases unmatched: 6. Germline V CDR1 and CDR2: LGHNA, YSLEER. This CDR3 contains 16 residues. The CDR3 region is CASSQDRGGVTDTQYF. The CDR3 nucleotides read TGCGCCAGCAGCCAAGATCGCGGGGGAGTAACAGATACGCAGTATTTT.

This chain uses TRBV10-3 with TRBJ2-2, with TRBD2 identical over 7 bases. The CDR3 has 17 residues. Unmatched junction bases numbered 12, after V lost 5 bases and J lost 3 bases. The germline V gene has CDR1 ENHRY and CDR2 SYGVKD. Here the CDR3 reads CAISNKGNAGDTGELFF. CDR3 nucleotide sequence: TGTGCCATCAGTAACAAGGGTAACGCGGGAGACACCGGGGAGCTGTTTTTT.

The chain combines TRBV5-1 with TRBJ1-3, with D maybe TRBD1 (6 bases). Trimming removed 4 bases from V and 4 bases from J, with 21 bases in between. The V gene's germline CDR1 is SGHRS and CDR2 YFSETQ. There are 17 residues in the CDR3. The CDR3 loop is CASSPGTFTSGGNTIYF. In DNA form, the CDR3 reads TGCGCCAGCAGCCCCGGGACATTCACCTCTGGAGGAAACACCATATATTTT. Full variable domain (missing parts from reference TRBV5-1 and TRBJ1-3): KAGVTQTPRYLIKTRGQQVTLSCSPISGHRSVSWYQQTPGQGLQFLFEYFSETQRNKGNFPGRFSGRQFSNSRSEMNVSTLELGDSALYLCASSPGTFTSGGNTIYFGEGSWLTVV.

This clone was recorded once. This CDR3 reads CASSRIAGASTDTQYF. In DNA, the CDR3 is TGTGCCAGCAGCCGAATAGCGGGGGCCAGCACAGATACGCAGTATTTT. J is TRBJ2-3 and V is TRBV2; 9 bases match TRBD2. Trimming cost V 6 bases and J 0 bases; bases outside gene matches: 7. From germline, CDR1 is SNHLY and CDR2 FYNNEI. CDR3 length: 16 amino acids.

This clone was detected only once. The rearrangement uses TRBV9 and TRBJ2-7; 9 nucleotides line up with TRBD1. Losses at the gene ends were 4 bases for V and 5 bases for J; bases not matched to a gene: 10. The CDR3 is 15 amino acids. The V gene's germline CDR1 is SGDLS and CDR2 YYNGEE. The CDR3 loop is CASSPVGDRAHEQYF. In DNA, the CDR3 is TGTGCCAGCAGCCCAGTAGGGGACAGGGCCCACGAGCAGTACTTC.

The chain combines TRBV25-1 with TRBJ2-5; 11 nucleotides agree with TRBD2. The V and J ends lost 3 bases and 5 bases, in that order; junction bases with no gene match: 11. The V gene's germline CDR1 is MGHDK and CDR2 SYGVNS. The CDR3 is 17 residues long. CDR3 protein: CASSESSSSGRSETQYF. CDR3 coding DNA: TGTGCCAGCAGTGAGTCCTCATCTAGCGGGAGGTCGGAGACCCAGTACTTC. The full variable domain, rest sourced from reference TRBV25-1 and TRBJ2-5, is EADIYQTPRYLVIGTGKKITLECSQTMGHDKMYWYQQDPGMELHLIHYSYGVNSTEKGDLSSESTVSRIRTEHFPLTLESARPSHTSQYLCASSESSSSGRSETQYFGPGTRLLVL.

The chain couples TRBV6-5 to TRBJ1-1; D gene uncertain. Between the trimmed V and J ends, which lost 7 bases and 1 base, there was a span of 16 bases. This CDR3 has 15 residues. The germline CDR1 and CDR2 sequences are MNHEY and SVGAGI. CDR3 sequence reads: CASNSPGLSNTEAFF. The CDR3 region has the DNA TGTGCCAGCAATTCCCCCGGACTATCGAACACTGAAGCTTTCTTT.

The chain uses TRBV15 and TRBJ2-1; TRBD1 aligns across 8 bases. Per the germline V gene, CDR1 is LNHNV and CDR2 is YYDKDF (reference sequence). The CDR3 is made up of 15 amino acids. The V and J ends lost 5 bases and 1 base, in that order; junction bases with no gene match: 4. CDR3 sequence reads: CATSFRQGSYNEQFF. The CDR3, as DNA: TGTGCCACCAGCTTTCGACAGGGGTCCTACAATGAGCAGTTCTTC.

The V call is TRBV27, the J call TRBJ1-2; 7 bases match TRBD1. This CDR3 has 14 amino acids. The V gene end was trimmed by 2 bases and the J gene end by 4 bases; junction bases not matched to a gene: 4. Germline CDR1 MNHEY, CDR2 SMNVEV (reference sequence). The CDR3 coding sequence is TGTGCCAGCAGTTTACGACAGGGCGGCTATGGCTACACCTTC. Encoded protein: CASSLRQGGYGYTF.

This clone was recorded once. J is TRBJ2-7 and V is TRBV25-1; 8 nucleotides align to TRBD2. Losses at the gene ends were 5 bases for V and 1 base for J; bases not matched to a gene: 4. The CDR3 has 14 amino acids. Germline assignment: CDR1 MGHDK and CDR2 SYGVNS. CDR3 amino acids: CASSTAGVSYEQYF. The CDR3 nucleotides read TGTGCCAGCAGTACAGCGGGAGTGTCCTACGAGCAGTACTTC.

This clone appeared a single time. This rearrangement joins TRBV7-2 to TRBJ1-5; a weak D match, TRBD1 (6 bases). With 5 bases removed from V and 4 bases from J, the gap between germline ends came to 6 bases. The CDR3 length is 12 residues. CDR1 and CDR2 from the germline V gene are SGHTA and FQGNSA. The CDR3 loop reads CASSDRNQPQHF. The CDR3 nucleotides are TGTGCCAGCAGCGACAGGAATCAGCCCCAGCATTTT.

The V gene is TRBV5-4, the J gene TRBJ2-5, with 9 bases aligning to TRBD1. This CDR3 is 16 amino acids long. From germline, CDR1 is SGHNT and CDR2 YYREEE (reference sequence). J was trimmed by 5 bases and V by 4 bases; bases with no gene match: 12. CDR3 DNA sequence: TGTGCCAGCAGCACCCGACAGGGGGGACCGGGGGAGACCCAGTACTTC. Amino acids: CASSTRQGGPGETQYF.

This chain links TRBV6-5 with TRBJ2-1; 9 bases match TRBD2. CDR3 size: 14 residues. The germline V gene has CDR1 MNHEY and CDR2 SVGAGI. V trimming: 8 bases; J trimming: 7 bases; junction bases outside the gene matches: 9. CDR3 residues: CASGLSGSYNEQFF. CDR3 sequence (DNA): TGTGCCAGCGGGCTTAGCGGGAGTTATAATGAGCAGTTCTTC.

The V gene is TRBV11-1, the J gene TRBJ2-1; 10 nucleotides match TRBD1. Germline CDR1 and CDR2: SGHAT and FQDESV (reference sequence). The V and J ends lost 1 base and 15 bases, in that order; junction bases with no gene match: 12. The length of the CDR3 is 15 residues. This CDR3 reads CASSLGGTGALSRFF. CDR3 coding DNA: TGTGCCAGCAGCTTAGGGGGGACAGGGGCGCTTAGTAGGTTCTTC.

V is TRBV25-1 and J is TRBJ1-4; D is unclear. V was trimmed by 4 bases and J by 8 bases, leaving 17 bases between them. CDR1 and CDR2 (germline): MGHDK, SYGVNS. This CDR3 contains 15 residues. For the CDR3, the DNA is TGTGCCAGCAGTGCCCCGAGAGGAGGCACGGAAAAACTGTTTTTT. It is translated as CASSAPRGGTEKLFF.

The rearrangement joins TRBV11-2 to TRBJ1-1; D is possibly TRBD1 (5 bases). V dropped 5 bases and J dropped 10 bases, with 20 bases sitting between them. The CDR3 sequence is 14 residues long. Germline V gene sequence: CDR1 SGHAT, CDR2 FQNNGV. CDR3 protein: CASSQGEAGRRAFF. Written as DNA, the CDR3 is TGTGCCAGCAGCCAAGGTGAGGCAGGGCGACGAGCTTTCTTT.